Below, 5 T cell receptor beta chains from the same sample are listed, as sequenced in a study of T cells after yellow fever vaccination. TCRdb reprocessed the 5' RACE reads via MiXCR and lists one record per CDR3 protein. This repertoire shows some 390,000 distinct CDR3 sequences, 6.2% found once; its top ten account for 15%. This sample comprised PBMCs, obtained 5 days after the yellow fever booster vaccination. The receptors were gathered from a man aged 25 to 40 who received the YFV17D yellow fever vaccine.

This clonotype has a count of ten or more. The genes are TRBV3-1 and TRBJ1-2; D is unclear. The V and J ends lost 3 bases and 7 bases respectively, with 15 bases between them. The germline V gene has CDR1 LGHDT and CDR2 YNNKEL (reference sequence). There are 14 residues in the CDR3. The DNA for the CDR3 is TGTGCCAGCAGCCAGAGATTGTCGGACGGTGGCTACACCTTC. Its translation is CASSQRLSDGGYTF. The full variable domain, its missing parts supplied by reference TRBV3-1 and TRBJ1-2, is DTAVSQTPKYLVTQMGNDKSIKCEQNLGHDTMYWYKQDSKKFLKIMFSYNNKELIINETVPNRFSPKSPDKAHLNLHINSLELGDSAVYFCASSQRLSDGGYTFGSGTRLTVV.

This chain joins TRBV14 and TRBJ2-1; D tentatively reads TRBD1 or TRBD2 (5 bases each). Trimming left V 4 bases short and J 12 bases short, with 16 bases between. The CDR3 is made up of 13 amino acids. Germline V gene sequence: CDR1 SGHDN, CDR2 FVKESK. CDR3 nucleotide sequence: TGTGCCAGCAGCCTACTGGGGGTTACTTGGCAGTTCTTC. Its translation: CASSLLGVTWQFF. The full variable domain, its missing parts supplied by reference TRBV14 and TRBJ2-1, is EAGVTQFPSHSVIEKGQTVTLRCDPISGHDNLYWYRRVMGKEIKFLLHFVKESKQDESGMPNNRFLAERTGGTYSTLKVQPAELEDSGVYFCASSLLGVTWQFFGPGTRLTVL.

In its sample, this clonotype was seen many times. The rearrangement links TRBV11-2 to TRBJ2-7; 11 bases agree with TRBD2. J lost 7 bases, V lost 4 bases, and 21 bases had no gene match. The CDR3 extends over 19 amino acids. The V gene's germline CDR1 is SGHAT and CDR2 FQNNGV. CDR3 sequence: CASSSPGLAVARGTREQYF. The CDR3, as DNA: TGTGCCAGCAGCTCCCCGGGACTAGCGGTCGCGAGGGGAACTAGGGAGCAGTACTTC.

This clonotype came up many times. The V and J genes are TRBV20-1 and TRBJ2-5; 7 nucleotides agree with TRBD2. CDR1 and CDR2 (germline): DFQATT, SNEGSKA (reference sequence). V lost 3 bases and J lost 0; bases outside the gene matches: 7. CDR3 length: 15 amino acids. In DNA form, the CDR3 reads TGCAGTGCTAGGGGGACTAAGCGGGACCAAGAGACCCAGTACTTC. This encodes CSARGTKRDQETQYF.

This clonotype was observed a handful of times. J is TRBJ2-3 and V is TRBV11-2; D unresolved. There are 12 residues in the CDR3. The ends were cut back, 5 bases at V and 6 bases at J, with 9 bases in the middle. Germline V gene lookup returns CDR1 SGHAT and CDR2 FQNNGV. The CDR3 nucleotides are TGTGCCAGCAGCCACAACGGTGATACGCAGTATTTT. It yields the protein CASSHNGDTQYF. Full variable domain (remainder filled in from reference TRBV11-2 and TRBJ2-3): EAGVAQSPRYKIIEKRQSVAFWCNPISGHATLYWYQQILGQGPKLLIQFQNNGVVDDSQLPKDRFSAERLKGVDSTLKIQPAKLEDSAVYLCASSHNGDTQYFGPGTRLTVL.